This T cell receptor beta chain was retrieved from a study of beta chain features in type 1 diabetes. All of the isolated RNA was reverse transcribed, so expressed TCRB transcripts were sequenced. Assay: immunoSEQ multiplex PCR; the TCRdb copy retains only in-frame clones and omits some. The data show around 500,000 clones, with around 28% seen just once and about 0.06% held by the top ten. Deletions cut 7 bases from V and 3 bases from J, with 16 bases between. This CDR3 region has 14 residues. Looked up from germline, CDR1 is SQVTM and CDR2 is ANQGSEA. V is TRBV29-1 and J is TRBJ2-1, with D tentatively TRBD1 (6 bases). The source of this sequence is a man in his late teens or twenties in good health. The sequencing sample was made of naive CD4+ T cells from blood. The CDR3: CSGVDTGSYNEQFF. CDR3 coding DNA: TGCAGCGGTGTTGATACAGGGAGCTACAATGAGCAGTTCTTC.